Below, 29 T cell receptor beta chains from the same sample are listed, as sequenced in a study of beta chain features in type 1 diabetes. General study results and limits: In all four CD4+ subsets, TCRB CDR3 length was significantly, moderately reduced in type 1 diabetes.

Isolated RNA was reverse transcribed in full, so expressed TCRB transcripts were sequenced. The data were produced by immunoSEQ multiplex PCR, yet TCRdb's version contains in-frame clones alone and is incomplete. The profile covers 120,000 or so clones, with 15% to 20% appearing a single time and about 2.4% taken by the ten largest. Antigens for these TCRs are unknown. The specimen sequenced was central memory CD4+ T cells from blood. The receptors stem from a man between 18 and 29 years old with type 1 diabetes.

This clone has only a few counts. This chain uses TRBV28 with TRBJ2-1; TRBD2 matches at 15 bases. The junction had 17 bases not matched to a gene; V was cut back by 6 bases and J by 8 bases. The length of the CDR3 is 19 residues. Germline assignment: CDR1 MDHEN and CDR2 SYDVKM. Written as DNA, the CDR3 is TGTGCCAGCAGACACATCAACCTCCGGACTAGCGGGAGGGCCCATGAGCAGTTCTTC. Its translation: CASRHINLRTSGRAHEQFF.

This chain joins TRBV19 and TRBJ1-1; D perhaps matches TRBD1 (6 bases). The V gene's germline CDR1 is LNHDA and CDR2 SQIVND (reference sequence). CDR3 size: 13 residues. Trimming stripped 9 bases from V and 5 bases from J, with 16 bases between. Written as DNA, the CDR3 is TGTGCCAGCCATGAACAACAGGGTACTGAAGCTTTCTTT. The encoded protein is CASHEQQGTEAFF.

This chain joins TRBV7-9 and TRBJ2-3; D remains ambiguous. V lost 11 bases and J 0 bases, leaving 12 bases between the germline ends. The CDR3 is 13 amino acids. The germline V gene has CDR1 SEHNR and CDR2 FQNEAQ (reference sequence). CDR3 coding DNA: TGTGCCGCAGCCTCGCCCAGCACAGATACGCAGTATTTT. Its protein is CAAASPSTDTQYF.

This clone was recorded a few times. The chain couples TRBV9 to TRBJ2-1, with 9 bases lining up with TRBD1. J lost 1 base, V lost 4 bases, and 3 bases had no gene match. Germline loops: CDR1 SGDLS, CDR2 YYNGEE. The CDR3 spans 15 residues. The CDR3 loop reads CASSPGQGSYNEQFF. The DNA of the CDR3 is TGTGCCAGCAGCCCGGGACAGGGATCCTACAATGAGCAGTTCTTC.

This clone was observed a handful of times. V and J are TRBV2 and TRBJ2-1, with 14 bases that match TRBD2. The V and J ends lost 7 bases and 3 bases, in that order; junction bases with no gene match: 2. The germline CDR1 and CDR2 sequences are SNHLY and FYNNEI. The CDR3 consists of 15 residues. The CDR3 here is CASKTSGGVYNEQFF. CDR3 bases: TGTGCCAGCAAGACTAGCGGGGGGGTCTACAATGAGCAGTTCTTC.

The J gene is TRBJ2-3, the V gene TRBV7-2, with 8 bases identical to TRBD2. V gave up 5 bases and J gave up 5 bases; unmatched junction bases: 6. The CDR3 is 14 amino acids. Per the germline V gene, CDR1 is SGHTA and CDR2 is FQGNSA. The CDR3 DNA reads as TGTGCCAGCAGCGCGGGACTAGTGGGAGATACGCAGTATTTT. Amino acids: CASSAGLVGDTQYF.

The chain carries TRBV30 and TRBJ1-5; a possible D gene is TRBD1 (5 bases). Germline assignment: CDR1 GTSNPN and CDR2 SVGIG (reference sequence). Trimming cost V 0 bases and J 5 bases, with 11 bases left between them. The CDR3 is made up of 14 amino acids. The CDR3 bases are TGTGCCTGGAGTGTACTCCAGGGCGATCAGCCCCAGCATTTT. Translation: CAWSVLQGDQPQHF.

This clone was counted between two and nine times. The genes are TRBV9 and TRBJ2-5, with D possibly being TRBD2 (5 bases). The V gene's germline CDR1 is SGDLS and CDR2 YYNGEE. The CDR3 runs to 16 residues. V lost 3 bases, J lost 5 bases, and 20 bases lay in between. The CDR3 loop is CASSAGPSSPGETQYF. The CDR3, as DNA: TGTGCCAGCAGCGCCGGCCCCTCTAGCCCTGGGGAGACCCAGTACTTC.

The chain uses TRBV29-1 and TRBJ1-6; D unclear. Germline lookup yields CDR1 SQVTM and CDR2 ANQGSEA. This CDR3 has 14 amino acids. Deletions cut 6 bases from V and 1 base from J, with 10 bases between. The CDR3 DNA follows: TGCAGCGTCGACCCGAGTTCCTATAATTCACCCCTCCACTTT. Its translation: CSVDPSSYNSPLHF.

The CDR3 here is CSVSGQGIQYF. The CDR3 bases are TGCAGCGTTTCGGGACAGGGGATTCAGTACTTC. The chain employs TRBV29-1 and TRBJ2-4; 10 bases match TRBD1. From germline, CDR1 is SQVTM and CDR2 ANQGSEA. V lost 5 bases and J lost 10; bases outside the gene matches: 2. The CDR3 totals 11 residues.

This chain joins TRBV29-1 and TRBJ1-1; D gene unclear. The V end lost 2 bases, the J end lost 0 bases, and 7 bases lay between the germline ends. CDR3 size: 13 residues. CDR1 is SQVTM and CDR2 is ANQGSEA in the germline V gene. The CDR3 DNA reads TGCAGCGTTGAAACGGGAATGAACACTGAAGCTTTCTTT. Translation gives CSVETGMNTEAFF.

Comment on this clone: This may come from a read error, since a much larger clone is one base off. The V gene is TRBV6-5, the J gene TRBJ2-3; D ambiguous. The CDR3 is 11 residues long. CDR1 is MNHEY, CDR2 SVGAGI, per germline. V lost 5 bases, J lost 0 bases, and 0 bases lay in between. For the CDR3, the DNA is TGTGCCAGCAGTAGCACAGATACGCAGTATTTT. It is translated as CASSSTDTQYF.

This clone was found a few times. One junction end disagrees with the germline gene, perhaps due to a read error. In nucleotides, the CDR3 is TGTGCCAGCAGCCTAACCTACAGGGATGAGCAGTTCTTC. Protein: CASSLTYRDEQFF. The rearrangement joins TRBV7-3 to TRBJ2-1; the D gene is possibly TRBD1 (6 bases). The CDR3 totals 13 residues. CDR1 is SGHTA and CDR2 is FQGTGA in the germline V gene.

V is TRBV7-9 and J is TRBJ2-1; 7 bases fit TRBD2. J lost 7 bases, V lost 5 bases, and 11 bases had no gene match. In germline, CDR1 is SEHNR, CDR2 FQNEAQ (reference sequence). The CDR3 extends over 15 amino acids. The CDR3 nucleotides read TGTGCCAGCAGCCCCTTCAACGGGAGGAGGAATGAGCAGTTCTTC. This codes for CASSPFNGRRNEQFF.

This clone has a handful of counts. The J gene is TRBJ2-1, the V gene TRBV12-5, with D possibly being TRBD1 (6 bases). V was shortened by 1 base and J by 10 bases, with 11 bases between the two germline ends. CDR3 size: 13 residues. Germline values: CDR1 LGHNT, CDR2 FRNRAP. The CDR3 reads CASGLGTAREQFF. The DNA of the CDR3 is TGTGCTAGTGGTTTGGGGACAGCTAGGGAGCAGTTCTTC.

V usage is TRBV25-1 and J usage is TRBJ2-3; D may be TRBD1 or TRBD2 (6 bases each). The CDR3 loop spans 15 amino acids. The V and J ends lost 7 bases and 3 bases respectively, with 17 bases between them. Germline CDR1 MGHDK, CDR2 SYGVNS. CDR3 in DNA: TGTGCCAGCACCAAAAGGGGGGCCGGAACAGATACGCAGTATTTT. This gives the protein CASTKRGAGTDTQYF.

The chain couples TRBV13 to TRBJ1-3, with D tentatively TRBD1 (6 bases). Germline V gives CDR1 PRHDT, CDR2 FYEKMQ (reference sequence). Trimming left V 5 bases short and J 0 bases short, with 17 bases between. The CDR3 consists of 17 residues. The CDR3 protein is CASSPTPHRASGNTIYF. The DNA for the CDR3 is TGTGCCAGCAGCCCCACCCCCCACAGGGCCTCTGGAAACACCATATATTTT.

This chain uses TRBV7-2 with TRBJ2-7; 8 bases are shared with TRBD1. The length of the CDR3 is 13 residues. V lost 5 bases, J lost 3 bases, and 3 bases stayed unmatched. Germline CDR1 and CDR2: SGHTA and FQGNSA. CDR3: CASSVDRGYEQYF. Here the CDR3 DNA reads TGTGCCAGCAGCGTCGACAGGGGCTACGAGCAGTACTTC.

This clone turned up a few times. The gene calls are TRBV7-8 and TRBJ1-6, with a tentative D call TRBD1 (6 bases). The CDR3 contains 17 residues. Germline CDR1 and CDR2: SGHVS and FQNEAQ. V shed 4 bases and J shed 0 bases, with 13 bases lying between them. CDR3 nucleotide sequence: TGTGCCAGCAGCTCACAGGGAGGGGGCTCCTATAATTCACCCCTCCACTTT. This gives the protein CASSSQGGGSYNSPLHF.

This clone was found many times. V is TRBV7-9 and J is TRBJ2-7, with a possible D match to TRBD1 (6 bases). With 6 bases removed from V and 6 bases from J, the gap between germline ends came to 12 bases. The CDR3 consists of 12 residues. Per germline, CDR1 SEHNR and CDR2 FQNEAQ (reference sequence). The CDR3 protein is CASRARGGEQYF. The CDR3 DNA reads as TGTGCCAGCAGGGCCAGGGGCGGCGAGCAGTACTTC.

The chain joins TRBV2 to TRBJ2-5; 8 nucleotides match TRBD1. The CDR3 has 13 residues. J was trimmed by 5 bases and V by 8 bases; bases with no gene match: 7. Per the germline V gene, CDR1 is SNHLY and CDR2 is FYNNEI. The CDR3 bases are TGTGCCAGCGAATATTACAGGGGGGAGACCCAGTACTTC. This gives the protein CASEYYRGETQYF.

This clone was counted a few times. This chain uses TRBV30 with TRBJ1-1; a weak D match, TRBD1 (5 bases). The CDR3 is made up of 14 amino acids. Germline V gene lookup returns CDR1 GTSNPN and CDR2 SVGIG (reference sequence). Deletions cut 2 bases from V and 1 base from J, with 11 bases between. This CDR3 reads CAWSRGPANTEAFF. The CDR3 DNA follows: TGTGCCTGGAGTCGGGGACCGGCGAACACTGAAGCTTTCTTT. Drawing the rest from reference TRBV30 and TRBJ1-1, the complete variable domain is SQTIHQWPATLVQPVGSPLSLECTVEGTSNPNLYWYRQAAGRGLQLLFYSVGIGQISSEVPQNLSASRPQDRQFILSSKKLLLSDSGFYLCAWSRGPANTEAFFGQGTRLTVV.

Concerning this clone itself: A much larger clone differs from this one at a single base, so this may be a read error. The same CDR3 is also encoded by other DNA sequences in this sample. The rearrangement uses TRBV30 and TRBJ2-5; no clear D. The ends were cut back, 3 bases at V and 5 bases at J, with 13 bases in the middle. The CDR3 is 13 residues long. Germline CDR1 reads GTSNPN; CDR2 reads SVGIG (reference sequence). The CDR3 bases are TGTGCCTGGAGCCTAGATGTCGGGGAGACCCAGTACTTC. Residues: CAWSLDVGETQYF.

This clone is medium-sized by share. V and J are TRBV5-1 and TRBJ2-5; D not certain. Trimming left V 4 bases short and J 5 bases short, with 12 bases between. Germline V gene sequence: CDR1 SGHRS, CDR2 YFSETQ. The CDR3 has 13 amino acids. The CDR3 DNA follows: TGCGCCAGCAGCGAAACGTTTACGGAGACCCAGTACTTC. This gives the protein CASSETFTETQYF.

This clone was counted only a few times. The chain is built from TRBV29-1 and TRBJ2-1; weak D call: TRBD1 (6 bases). Germline CDR1 reads SQVTM; CDR2 reads ANQGSEA. This CDR3 comprises 15 residues. Trimming removed 8 bases from V and 3 bases from J, with 20 bases in between. The CDR3 loop reads CSSGTGTPDYNEQFF. The CDR3 bases are TGCAGCTCCGGCACCGGGACACCGGACTACAATGAGCAGTTCTTC.

This clone was observed a handful of times. This same CDR3 is encoded by further DNA sequences in the sample. V is TRBV11-1 and J is TRBJ2-5; 9 positions match TRBD2. In germline, CDR1 is SGHAT, CDR2 FQDESV (reference sequence). This CDR3 is 14 amino acids long. V was pared by 6 bases and J by 2 bases, with 4 bases of the junction left unmatched. The CDR3 nucleotides are TGTGCCAGCAGTAAGACTAGCGGTCAAGAGACCCAGTACTTC. Encoded protein: CASSKTSGQETQYF. Combining the CDR3 with reference TRBV11-1 and TRBJ2-5 gives the whole variable domain EAEVAQSPRYKITEKSQAVAFWCDPISGHATLYWYRQILGQGPELLVQFQDESVVDDSQLPKDRFSAERLKGVDSTLKIQPAELGDSAMYLCASSKTSGQETQYFGPGTRLLVL.

This chain connects TRBV28 to TRBJ2-5; maybe TRBD1 (6 bases). Germline V gene lookup returns CDR1 MDHEN and CDR2 SYDVKM. The V end lost 5 bases, the J end lost 1 base, and 8 bases lay between the germline ends. The CDR3 sequence is 13 residues long. The chain's CDR3 is CASSGQSQETQYF. CDR3 in DNA: TGTGCCAGCAGTGGACAGAGCCAAGAGACCCAGTACTTC.

Ten or more counts support this clone. The genes are TRBV2 and TRBJ2-3, with TRBD2 matching over 8 bases. V shed 9 bases and J 4 bases; nucleotides not matched to a gene: 12. Germline V lookup: CDR1 SNHLY, CDR2 FYNNEI. This CDR3 spans 15 amino acids. CDR3 nucleotides: TGTGCCAGTCGGAGGGAAGCGGGAGCCCCAGATACGCAGTATTTT. As protein: CASRREAGAPDTQYF. Full variable domain (outside the CDR3, taken from reference TRBV2 and TRBJ2-3): EPEVTQTPSHQVTQMGQEVILRCVPISNHLYFYWYRQILGQKVEFLVSFYNNEISEKSEIFDDQFSVERPDGSNFTLKIRSTKLEDSAMYFCASRREAGAPDTQYFGPGTRLTVL.

This clone appeared a few times. The chain employs TRBV28 and TRBJ2-5; D remains unclear. This CDR3 region has 11 residues. V was clipped by 3 bases and J by 4 bases, with 3 bases between them. Germline V gene lookup returns CDR1 MDHEN and CDR2 SYDVKM. The CDR3 here is CASSFGETQYF. The CDR3 coding sequence is TGTGCCAGCAGTTTTGGAGAGACCCAGTACTTC.